Following are 12 T cell receptor beta chains from one sample sequenced in a study of shared clonotypes between healthy human individuals (dated by TCRdb to between 2020 and 2021). Libraries were constructed by the immunoSEQ multiplex PCR assay. What TCRdb holds here is the immuneACCESS table cut down to in-frame rearrangements. Part of the clones is not present; checked against another copy, under half of the missing clones reflect an unresolved V gene, and the others are unexplained. The sample table holds about 380,000 clones, of which about 96% were seen once. The ten top clones hold about 0.32% of the sample. The sequencing sample was made of memory CD8+ T cells sorted from blood. The sample's cell subset or site label is to be understood as: CD45RO+ cells pooled with CCR7-negative TemRA cells. The receptor source for this set is a man aged 25 to 45 in good health.

The chain links TRBV28 to TRBJ2-3; D is perhaps TRBD2 (5 bases). V was cut by 8 bases and J by 6 bases, with 12 bases left in between. Germline loops: CDR1 MDHEN, CDR2 SYDVKM. The CDR3 length is 12 residues. Here the CDR3 DNA reads TGTGCCAGCGTCTTGCCGGGGGATACGCAGTATTTT. As protein: CASVLPGDTQYF.

CDR3 DNA sequence: TGTGCCAGTAGTAATAGGCAGAACTACGAGCAGTACTTC. It is translated as CASSNRQNYEQYF. The V and J genes are TRBV19 and TRBJ2-7; no clear D. Trimming left V 4 bases short and J 3 bases short, with 10 bases between. Germline V gene sequence: CDR1 LNHDA, CDR2 SQIVND (reference sequence). The CDR3 spans 13 residues. Full variable domain (outside the CDR3, taken from reference TRBV19 and TRBJ2-7): DGGITQSPKYLFRKEGQNVTLSCEQNLNHDAMYWYRQDPGQGLRLIYYSQIVNDFQKGDIAEGYSVSREKKESFPLTVTSAQKNPTAFYLCASSNRQNYEQYFGPGTRLTVT.

The CDR3: CASTGELFF. The CDR3, as DNA: TGTGCCAGCACCGGGGAGCTGTTTTTT. The V call is TRBV28, the J call TRBJ2-2; D call uncertain. The V end was cut by 7 bases, the J end by 6 bases, with 0 bases between. The CDR3 extends over 9 amino acids. The germline CDR1 and CDR2 sequences are MDHEN and SYDVKM.

This rearrangement joins TRBV2 to TRBJ1-2; D is unresolved. The V end lost 1 base, the J end lost 2 bases, and 8 bases lay between the germline ends. The V gene's germline CDR1 is SNHLY and CDR2 FYNNEI. The CDR3 loop spans 14 amino acids. This chain's CDR3 is CASSEVGGNYGYTF. The CDR3 DNA reads TGTGCCAGCAGTGAAGTCGGCGGAAACTATGGCTACACCTTC.

V and J are TRBV2 and TRBJ2-7; D gene uncertain. The germline CDR1 and CDR2 sequences are SNHLY and FYNNEI. The CDR3 is 12 amino acids. V lost 3 bases and J 2 bases, leaving 5 bases between the germline ends. CDR3 region: CASSEPTYEQYF. DNA of the CDR3: TGTGCCAGCAGTGAGCCCACCTACGAGCAGTACTTC.

J is TRBJ2-2 and V is TRBV15, with unresolved D. The V gene's germline CDR1 is LNHNV and CDR2 YYDKDF (reference sequence). CDR3 length: 13 residues. Trimming removed 4 bases from V and 7 bases from J, with 10 bases in between. The CDR3 nucleotides are TGTGCCACCAGCATTTCAGGAAACGGGGAGCTGTTTTTT. Residues: CATSISGNGELFF.

This clone was seen just once. The rearrangement joins TRBV28 to TRBJ2-7; D is perhaps TRBD1 or TRBD2 (6 bases each). The CDR3 is made up of 14 amino acids. The V gene's germline CDR1 is MDHEN and CDR2 SYDVKM. The V gene lost 4 bases and the J gene lost 6 bases, with 16 bases spanning the gap. CDR3 protein: CASSWPRWGAEQYF. For the CDR3, the DNA is TGTGCCAGCAGTTGGCCCCGATGGGGGGCCGAGCAGTACTTC.

This chain connects TRBV10-3 to TRBJ2-3; D uncertain. Trimming left V 4 bases short and J 3 bases short, with 8 bases between. The CDR3 has 13 amino acids. Looked up from germline, CDR1 is ENHRY and CDR2 is SYGVKD. The CDR3 DNA reads as TGTGCCATCAGTGCTTGGTCGACAGATACGCAGTATTTT. This translates into CAISAWSTDTQYF.

The chain links TRBV28 to TRBJ1-4, with D uncertain. This CDR3 is built from 14 residues. V was trimmed by 6 bases and J by 6 bases, leaving 14 bases between them. Germline V gives CDR1 MDHEN, CDR2 SYDVKM. CDR3 protein: CASRLTFADEKLFF. DNA of the CDR3: TGTGCCAGCAGATTAACTTTTGCGGATGAAAAACTGTTTTTT.

This clone was picked up one time. The chain carries TRBV6-1 and TRBJ2-5, with D possibly being TRBD2 (6 bases). The CDR3 consists of 15 residues. The germline V gene has CDR1 MNHNS and CDR2 SASEGT. V was shortened by 6 bases and J by 4 bases, with 18 bases between the two germline ends. The CDR3 here is CASSRTSLVTETQYF. The CDR3, as DNA: TGTGCCAGCAGCCGAACTAGCCTCGTCACAGAGACCCAGTACTTC.

About this clone: Other nucleotide sequences in the sample specify the same CDR3. This sequence joins TRBV6-5 and TRBJ2-7; 14 bases map to TRBD2. Germline values: CDR1 MNHEY, CDR2 SVGAGI. The CDR3 is 16 residues long. V was clipped by 0 bases and J by 4 bases; unmatched bases: 2. CDR3 DNA: TGTGCCAGCAGTTACTCTGGACTAGCGGGAGGTTACGAGCAGTACTTC. Translation: CASSYSGLAGGYEQYF.

The chain joins TRBV5-1 to TRBJ2-3; TRBD2 is a possible D gene (6 bases). This CDR3 contains 16 residues. The V and J ends lost 0 bases and 1 base respectively, with 12 bases between them. Germline loops: CDR1 SGHRS, CDR2 YFSETQ. CDR3 amino acids: CASSLAGGVGTDTQYF. The DNA of the CDR3 is TGCGCCAGCAGCTTGGCCGGGGGAGTGGGCACAGATACGCAGTATTTT.